This is a list of T cell receptor beta chains from one sample in a study of shared T cell receptors in the human thymus. The method was immunoSEQ multiplex PCR; TCRdb's version includes in-frame clones alone and lacks a portion of them. This sample has approximately 730,000 clones, with approximately 85% found just once. The sample was also linked to a second study, of human thymus T cells.

Sequenced input: thymocytes. Receptor source: a girl under three years old with a congenital heart defect. CDR3s include the opening cysteine and the closing phenylalanine or tryptophan. A D gene is named only where the DNA matches it firmly. The size entry is marked missing in some rows and otherwise reads once, few, many or a size class.

>-|14|TRBJ2-7|TRBV9|TRBD2
CASSVGLAGYEQYF
TGTGCCAGCAGCGTAGGGCTAGCGGGGTACGAGCAGTACTTC
>-|14|TRBJ1-2|TRBV14|-
CASSLSTVPPGYTF
TGTGCCAGCAGCCTAAGTACGGTCCCTCCTGGCTACACCTTC
>-|17|TRBJ2-3|TRBV5-1|TRBD2
CASSSRGERGNTDTQYF
TGCGCCAGCAGCTCGCGCGGGGAGCGGGGGAACACAGATACGCAGTATTTT
>-|16|TRBJ2-2|TRBV4-3|-
CASSQEGGLNTGELFF
TGCGCCAGCAGCCAAGAGGGGGGGCTCAACACCGGGGAGCTGTTTTTT
>-|15|TRBJ1-4|TRBV14|TRBD1
CASSRTGGQFEKLFF
TGTGCCAGCAGCAGGACAGGGGGCCAGTTCGAAAAACTGTTTTTT
>-|15|TRBJ2-7|TRBV10-3|TRBD2
CAISESSGGAYEQYF
TGTGCCATCAGTGAGTCCAGCGGGGGGGCCTACGAGCAGTACTTC
>-|13|TRBJ2-3|TRBV7-3|-
CASSEGGTDTQYF
TGTGCCAGCAGTGAGGGGGGCACAGATACGCAGTATTTT
>-|13|TRBJ1-2|TRBV7-6|-
CASSALPGGGYTF
TGTGCCAGCAGCGCTCTACCCGGCGGTGGCTACACCTTC
>few|14|TRBJ1-1|TRBV6-5|-
CASNKGAGGTEAFF
TGTGCCAGCAACAAAGGGGCGGGGGGGACTGAAGCTTTCTTT
>-|19|TRBJ1-5|TRBV2|-
CASSEVDSRFPHYNQPQHF
TGTGCCAGCAGTGAAGTAGACAGCCGCTTTCCTCATTACAATCAGCCCCAGCATTTT
>-|19|TRBJ2-6|TRBV4-3|TRBD2
CASSQKRAGGNSGANVLTF
TGCGCCAGCAGCCAGAAAAGGGCGGGGGGTAACTCTGGGGCCAACGTCCTGACTTTC
>-|17|TRBJ1-3|TRBV6-1|-
CASSVAGRRTAGNTIYF
TGTGCCAGCAGTGTTGCGGGCAGGAGGACGGCGGGAAACACCATATATTTT
>-|15|TRBJ1-3|TRBV10-2|-
CASSVGAPSGNTIYF
TGCGCCAGCAGTGTGGGGGCCCCCTCTGGAAACACCATATATTTT
>-|13|TRBJ1-2|TRBV5-6|-
CASSLGYSYGYTF
TGTGCCAGCAGCTTGGGGTACAGTTATGGCTACACCTTC
>-|15|TRBJ1-2|TRBV5-6|TRBD1
CASSSGTGRDYGYTF
TGTGCCAGCAGCTCGGGGACAGGGCGGGACTATGGCTACACCTTC
>few|13|TRBJ1-1|TRBV5-1|TRBD1
CASSVTGVTEAFF
TGCGCCAGCAGCGTAACAGGGGTGACTGAAGCTTTCTTT
>-|13|TRBJ1-1|TRBV10-3|-
CAIKYGQSRDAFF
TGTGCCATCAAATACGGACAGTCCAGGGACGCTTTCTTT
>-|16|TRBJ2-7|TRBV6-5|-
CASSYSKVYGAYEQYF
TGTGCCAGCAGTTACTCGAAGGTGTACGGAGCCTACGAGCAGTACTTC
>-|15|TRBJ2-2|TRBV5-6|TRBD1
CASSEPKTGIRELFF
TGTGCCAGCAGCGAGCCCAAGACAGGGATCCGGGAGCTGTTTTTT
>once|16|TRBJ2-3|TRBV11-2|TRBD1
CASSLRRTGGADTQYF
TGTGCCAGCAGCTTACGCCGGACAGGGGGGGCAGATACGCAGTATTTT
>-|16|TRBJ2-7|TRBV25-1|-
CASSETGYRASSEQYF
TGTGCCAGCAGTGAGACCGGGTACAGGGCAAGTTCCGAGCAGTACTTC
>-|15|TRBJ1-2|TRBV13|-
CASALSTPSPYGYTF
TGTGCCAGCGCTTTGTCGACTCCAAGTCCCTATGGCTACACCTTC
>-|13|TRBJ2-7|TRBV2|-
CASSDGTDYEQYF
TGTGCCAGCAGTGATGGGACTGACTACGAGCAGTACTTC
>-|13|TRBJ1-1|TRBV7-4|-
CASSRGLHTEAFF
TGTGCCAGCAGCCGGGGACTTCACACTGAAGCTTTCTTT
>few|16|TRBJ2-1|TRBV7-9|TRBD1
CASSHLGTVVYNEQFF
TGTGCCAGCAGCCACCTCGGGACAGTCGTTTACAATGAGCAGTTCTTC
>-|12|TRBJ2-7|TRBV29-1|TRBD1
CSVRQGSYEQYF
TGCAGCGTCCGACAGGGATCCTACGAGCAGTACTTC
>-|15|TRBJ1-1|TRBV5-1|-
CASSLEWTPNTEAFF
TGCGCCAGCAGCTTGGAGTGGACACCGAACACTGAAGCTTTCTTT
>-|12|TRBJ1-1|TRBV19|TRBD1
CASSTRQGRAFF
TGTGCCAGTAGTACACGACAGGGAAGGGCTTTCTTT
>-|14|TRBJ2-7|TRBV4-1|-
CASSQVTSAEEQYF
TGCGCCAGCAGCCAAGTTACCTCAGCGGAGGAGCAGTACTTC
>-|17|TRBJ1-6|TRBV30|TRBD1
CAWRGQALRSYNSPLHF
TGTGCCTGGAGGGGACAGGCCCTACGCTCCTATAATTCACCCCTCCACTTT
>-|13|TRBJ2-3|TRBV11-2|TRBD2
CASSFGGAYTQYF
TGTGCCAGCAGCTTCGGGGGGGCGTATACGCAGTATTTT
>-|15|TRBJ2-3|TRBV28|TRBD2
CASRTLAGFTDTQYF
TGTGCCAGCAGAACCTTAGCGGGGTTCACAGATACGCAGTATTTT
>-|18|TRBJ1-2|TRBV11-2|-
CASSSHDRTRQTNYGYTF
TGTGCCAGCAGCTCCCACGACAGAACACGTCAAACTAACTATGGCTACACCTTC
>-|14|TRBJ1-2|TRBV29-1|TRBD1
CSVPRQGLIYGYTF
TGCAGCGTTCCCCGACAGGGACTCATCTATGGCTACACCTTC
>-|14|TRBJ2-3|TRBV6-1|-
CASSAGLQLYTQYF
TGTGCCAGCAGTGCCGGACTACAACTATATACGCAGTATTTT
>-|18|TRBJ1-2|TRBV7-9|TRBD1
CASSLATDRTGGRYGYTF
TGTGCCAGCAGCTTAGCGACGGACCGGACAGGGGGCCGCTATGGCTACACCTTC
>-|13|TRBJ1-2|TRBV25-1|-
CASSARRENGYTF
TGTGCCAGCAGTGCCCGTCGGGAGAATGGCTACACCTTC